This TCR beta chain was identified in a study of T cells after posttransplantation cyclophosphamide. The CDR3 is 13 residues long. Trimming shortened V by 4 bases and J by 6 bases, and 13 bases separated the two germline ends. CDR1 is MNHNS, CDR2 SASEGT, per germline. The repertoire was sequenced with immunoSEQ multiplex PCR; TCRdb's copy has only in-frame clones and lacks some. This table has around 23,000 clones, just over 85% appearing once. Methotrexate plus calcineurin inhibitor accompanied controls' myeloablative marrow transplants; sampling was 1 year later. Study observations and caveats: TRB clonality was highly associated with recipient CMV seropositivity and reactivation. Blood and skin or GI T cell repertoires showed limited TRB overlap. Donor-recipient repertoire similarity was low at 1-2 months, rising over year one.

This clone showed up just once. Its specificity is not known. This receptor was identified in a female patient younger than 45 who received an allogeneic stem cell transplant from an unrelated donor, was CMV-positive, and had acute and chronic GVHD. Some T cells may originate from the graft donor. This chain connects TRBV6-1 to TRBJ2-7; TRBD2 is a possible D gene (7 bases). Specimen: PBMCs, collected about 360 days after allogeneic stem cell transplant with calcineurin inhibitor and methotrexate. DNA of the CDR3: TGTGCCAGCAGTGCCAGGGAGGGGGTCGAGCAGTACTTC. The encoded protein is CASSAREGVEQYF.